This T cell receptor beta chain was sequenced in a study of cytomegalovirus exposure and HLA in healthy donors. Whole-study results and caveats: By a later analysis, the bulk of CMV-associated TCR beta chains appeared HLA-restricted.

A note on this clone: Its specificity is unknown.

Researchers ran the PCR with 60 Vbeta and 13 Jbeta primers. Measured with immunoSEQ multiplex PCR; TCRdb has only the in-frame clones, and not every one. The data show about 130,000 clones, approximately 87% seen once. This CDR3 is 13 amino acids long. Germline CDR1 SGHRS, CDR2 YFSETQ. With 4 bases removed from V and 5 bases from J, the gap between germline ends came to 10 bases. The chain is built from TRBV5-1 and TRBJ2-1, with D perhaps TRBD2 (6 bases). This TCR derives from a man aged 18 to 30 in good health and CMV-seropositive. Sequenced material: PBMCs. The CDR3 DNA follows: TGCGCCAGCAGCCGGGACTGGAACAATGAGCAGTTCTTC. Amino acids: CASSRDWNNEQFF.